This TCR beta chain was identified during a study of blood T cell repertoires in COVID-19. Study context: Sample material is recorded as cDNA or gDNA derived from T cells, B-cell-depleted T cells, or PBMCs.

Generated by immunoSEQ multiplex PCR, the TCRdb table keeps only in-frame clones and is missing some. The sample lists approximately 440,000 clones; roughly 88% were seen once. Participant ages covered about 18 to 95 years across 24 US areas. Trimming removed 1 base from V and 8 bases from J, with 11 bases in between. Germline lookup yields CDR1 SGHDN and CDR2 FVKESK. The CDR3 length is 13 residues. The rearrangement uses TRBV14 and TRBJ1-2; unclear D gene. Sample: PBMCs or T cells enriched from blood (not recorded which). This TCR derives from a man between 18 and 35 years old who had recovered from COVID-19. The CDR3 loop is CASSQVRSGGYTF. The CDR3 DNA reads as TGTGCCAGCAGCCAAGTGCGCTCCGGGGGCTACACCTTC.